The sequence of this T cell receptor (beta chain) was determined in a study of T cells in Graves' hyperthyroidism and ophthalmopathy. It was over 9.5 ml of fresh peripheral blood that supplied the PBMCs. There were TCR beta CDR3 regions amplified from RNA transcripts. First-round RT-PCR of the TCR CDR3 relied on the HTBI primer set. TCRdb itself ran the multiplex PCR reads through MiXCR, one entry per CDR3 protein. Among hundreds of thousands of distinct CDR3 sequences listed, approximately 26% were seen once. Concerning this clonotype itself: Its specificity is not known.

Points from the study as a whole: Ophthalmopathy prediction by the model preceded onset by a median approximately 6.1 months.

The CDR3 consists of 17 residues. V lost 4 bases and J 0 bases, leaving 16 bases between the germline ends. This receptor was identified in a man in his forties or fifties with Graves' hyperthyroidism that later progressed to Graves' ophthalmopathy. The V call is TRBV12-3 or TRBV12-4, the J call TRBJ1-5, with D unresolved. Sequenced sample: blood. The CDR3: CASSWRRVTYSNQPQHF. The CDR3, as DNA: TGTGCCAGCAGTTGGAGACGCGTCACCTATAGCAATCAGCCCCAGCATTTT.